These 21 T cell receptor beta chains share one sample of origin, sequenced in a study of regulatory T cells in long-lasting Graves disease. Construction of TCR beta libraries relied on iRepertoire HTBI primers and on Arm-PCR targeting CDR3 regions. TCRdb ran MiXCR on the multiplex PCR reads and lists one entry per CDR3 protein. The sample consists of about 470,000 distinct CDR3 sequences, 20% to 25% of them appearing once. Regarding time point: persistent/refractory GD, antithyroid drugs over 5 years with positive TRAb. Extracted PBMC RNA gave rise to the TCR library. This specimen was peripheral blood mononuclear cells (PBMCs), taken when the disease was refractory, from a patient treated with antithyroid drugs. The receptors originated from a female donor with Graves disease.

V and J are TRBV19 and TRBJ1-6; D unclear. V shed 3 bases and J shed 3 bases, with 0 bases lying between them. The V gene's germline CDR1 is LNHDA and CDR2 SQIVND (reference sequence). The CDR3 runs 12 residues. The CDR3 DNA reads as TGTGCCAGTAGTATCTATAATTCACCCCTCCACTTT. Residues: CASSIYNSPLHF.

V is TRBV19 and J is TRBJ1-5; unclear D gene. V dropped 3 bases and J dropped 2 bases, with 11 bases sitting between them. The CDR3 is 15 amino acids. Germline V gene data show CDR1 as LNHDA and CDR2 as SQIVND (reference sequence). The CDR3 spells CASSIVGYGNQPQHF. CDR3 bases: TGTGCCAGTAGTATTGTGGGGTATGGCAATCAGCCCCAGCATTTT.

This clonotype was recorded at least ten times. The V call is TRBV2, the J call TRBJ2-7; 11 bases line up with TRBD1. Unmatched junction bases numbered 4, after V lost 6 bases and J lost 3 bases. The CDR3 is 14 amino acids. Germline CDR1 reads SNHLY; CDR2 reads FYNNEI. The CDR3 reads CASRSGTGGYEQYF. CDR3 DNA sequence: TGTGCCAGCAGGTCCGGGACAGGGGGCTACGAGCAGTACTTC.

The sample holds many counts of this clonotype. The chain uses TRBV6-1 and TRBJ1-2; D is uncertain. The V end lost 5 bases, the J end lost 4 bases, and 8 bases lay between the germline ends. The CDR3 loop spans 12 amino acids. Germline loops: CDR1 MNHNS, CDR2 SASEGT. As DNA, the CDR3 is TGTGCCAGCAGTCCTCGGGGCTATGGCTACACCTTC. Its protein is CASSPRGYGYTF.

V gene TRBV12-5 combines with J gene TRBJ2-1; 7 nucleotides match TRBD1. Germline loops: CDR1 LGHNT, CDR2 FRNRAP. The CDR3 contains 17 residues. Trimming took 0 bases from V and 1 from J; bases not matched to a gene: 6. CDR3 region: CASGLVGTGESYNEQFF. In DNA form, the CDR3 reads TGTGCTAGTGGTTTGGTTGGCACAGGGGAGTCCTACAATGAGCAGTTCTTC.

As concerns this clonotype: The junction differs from germline at one of its ends, possibly a read error. The rearrangement joins TRBV25-1 to TRBJ1-1; 7 nucleotides line up with TRBD1. The CDR3 has 14 amino acids. CDR1 and CDR2 (germline): MGHDK, SYGVNS. The CDR3 region has the DNA TGTGCCACCAGTACCGACAGGGTGAACACTGAAGCTTTCTTT. This translates into CATSTDRVNTEAFF.

The chain has TRBV7-8 and TRBJ2-5, with D hard to call. The CDR3 is 13 residues long. The ends were cut back, 4 bases at V and 5 bases at J, with 11 bases in the middle. CDR1 is SGHVS and CDR2 is FQNEAQ in the germline V gene. CDR3 sequence (DNA): TGTGCCAGCAGCTCCCCGGCCGTGGAGACCCAGTACTTC. This encodes CASSSPAVETQYF. Complete variable domain (other parts from reference TRBV7-8 and TRBJ2-5): GAGVSQSPRYKVAKRGQDVALRCDPISGHVSLFWYQQALGQGPEFLTYFQNEAQLDKSGLPSDRFFAERPEGSVSTLKIQRTQQEDSAVYLCASSSPAVETQYFGPGTRLLVL.

There are a few counts of this clonotype. The chain uses TRBV3-1 and TRBJ1-2; 8 positions match TRBD1. Trimming removed 0 bases from V and 4 bases from J; junction bases left unmatched: 16. There are 19 residues in the CDR3. Germline CDR1 is LGHDT and CDR2 is YNNKEL (reference sequence). The CDR3 DNA sequence: TGTGCCAGCAGCCAAGATTGGGGGGACAGGATCACCGGTGGCTATGGCTACACCTTC. Protein product: CASSQDWGDRITGGYGYTF.

J is TRBJ2-1 and V is TRBV7-9; TRBD1 matches at 7 bases. Trimming cost V 5 bases and J 2 bases; bases outside gene matches: 6. CDR3 size: 15 residues. Germline assignment: CDR1 SEHNR and CDR2 FQNEAQ (reference sequence). CDR3 residues: CASSRGQAAYNEQFF. The CDR3 DNA sequence: TGTGCCAGCAGCCGAGGACAGGCTGCCTACAATGAGCAGTTCTTC.

This clonotype appeared a few times. The chain joins TRBV20-1 to TRBJ2-2; D may be TRBD2 (5 bases). The germline V gene encodes CDR1 DFQATT and CDR2 SNEGSKA (reference sequence). The CDR3 has 17 amino acids. Trimming took off 0 bases at V and 2 bases at J, with 16 bases between the two ends. As DNA, the CDR3 is TGCAGTGCTAGAGATTACCGGGGTCTGAAAAACACCGGGGAGCTGTTTTTT. This codes for CSARDYRGLKNTGELFF.

This chain joins TRBV7-3 and TRBJ2-1; possible D gene TRBD1, 5 bases. V lost 5 bases and J 5 bases, leaving 19 bases between the germline ends. The germline gives CDR1 SGHTA, CDR2 FQGTGA. The CDR3 sequence is 16 residues long. The CDR3: CASSPGWGSDNNEQFF. Here the CDR3 DNA reads TGTGCCAGCAGCCCAGGGTGGGGCTCGGATAACAATGAGCAGTTCTTC.

This clonotype has at least ten counts. The chain uses TRBV30 and TRBJ1-2; the D is unclear. There are 14 residues in the CDR3. Germline V gives CDR1 GTSNPN, CDR2 SVGIG (reference sequence). V was clipped by 2 bases and J by 10 bases, with 20 bases between them. CDR3 sequence: CAWSSGLLFSHYTF. The CDR3 DNA follows: TGTGCCTGGAGTTCGGGCCTTCTTTTTTCGCACTACACCTTC.

This clonotype was counted only a few times. A much larger clone lies a single base off, so this may be a read error. The chain links TRBV28 to TRBJ2-5; D remains unclear. Germline V lookup: CDR1 MDHEN, CDR2 SYDVKM. This CDR3 spans 16 amino acids. The CDR3 sequence: CARSLNPGSSVETQYF. CDR3 DNA sequence: TGTGCCCGCAGTTTAAACCCCGGAAGCTCTGTAGAGACCCAGTACTTC.

As regards this clonotype: The junction departs from the called germline gene at one end, perhaps through a read error. The chain couples TRBV6-2 or TRBV6-3 to TRBJ2-7; maybe TRBD1 (5 bases). The CDR3 consists of 14 residues. CDR1 and CDR2 (germline): MNHEY, SVGEGT. CDR3 DNA: TGTGCCAACAGTGAAGTAACAGGTACCCACGAGCAGTACTTC. It is translated as CANSEVTGTHEQYF.

The genes are TRBV6-2 or TRBV6-3 and TRBJ1-1, with D possibly TRBD1 on 6 matching bases. Germline CDR1 and CDR2: MNHEY and SVGEGT. Trimming removed 2 bases from V and 5 bases from J, with 15 bases in between. This CDR3 comprises 15 residues. CDR3 in DNA: TGTGCCAGCAGTTACGGGGGGGCGCGAAGGACTGAAGCTTTCTTT. It encodes CASSYGGARRTEAFF.

Comments on this clonotype: The junction and the germline gene differ at one end; a read error may be behind it. The rearrangement links TRBV9 to TRBJ2-2, with 7 bases that match TRBD1. Germline values: CDR1 SGDLS, CDR2 YYNGEE. The CDR3 is 15 residues long. The CDR3 protein is CASSPEGAKTGELFF. The CDR3 bases are TGTGCCAGCAGCCCCGAGGGGGCGAAGACCGGGGAGCTGTTTTTT.

The genes are TRBV6-1 and TRBJ2-3; D possibly corresponds to TRBD2 (5 bases). Between the trimmed V and J ends, which lost 6 bases and 2 bases, there was a span of 18 bases. This CDR3 has 16 amino acids. Germline V gives CDR1 MNHNS, CDR2 SASEGT. This chain's CDR3 is CASSLRVLASTDTQYF. CDR3 in DNA: TGTGCCAGCAGCCTGAGGGTTCTAGCATCCACAGATACGCAGTATTTT.

The chain links TRBV29-1 to TRBJ1-5, with unresolved D. V was trimmed by 4 bases and J by 3 bases, leaving 7 bases between them. The CDR3 sequence is 12 residues long. Germline V gene data show CDR1 as SQVTM and CDR2 as ANQGSEA. The CDR3 DNA is TGCAGCGTTGGCGGGGACAATCAGCCCCAGCATTTT. Translation gives CSVGGDNQPQHF.

This clonotype has a count of ten or more. The chain is built from TRBV20-1 and TRBJ2-5; 10 bases are shared with TRBD2. Germline CDR1 and CDR2: DFQATT and SNEGSKA (reference sequence). CDR3 length equals 12 residues. The CDR3 is CGSGGAGETQYF. The DNA for the CDR3 is TGCGGAAGCGGGGGGGCCGGCGAGACCCAGTACTTC.

The table lists this clonotype with a count of one. The chain employs TRBV7-9 and TRBJ1-1; 9 positions match TRBD1. The CDR3 has 16 residues. V gave up 1 base and J gave up 5 bases; unmatched junction bases: 8. CDR1 is SEHNR, CDR2 FQNEAQ, per germline (reference sequence). The CDR3 loop is CASSLVHRGPETEAFF. The CDR3 DNA reads TGTGCCAGCAGCTTAGTGCACAGGGGGCCGGAGACTGAAGCTTTCTTT.

This clonotype was recorded at least ten times. The chain carries TRBV11-2 and TRBJ2-7; 7 positions match TRBD1. The junction had 6 bases not matched to a gene; V was cut back by 4 bases and J by 3 bases. Germline CDR1 is SGHAT and CDR2 is FQNNGV. The CDR3 is made up of 14 amino acids. This CDR3 is CASSSPGQNYEQYF. DNA of the CDR3: TGTGCCAGCAGCTCGCCGGGACAGAACTACGAGCAGTACTTC.